Shown below are 15 T cell receptor beta chains from a single sample sequenced in a study of OX40 agonist ivuxolimab in advanced cancers. The assay was immunoSEQ multiplex PCR, and TCRdb's table has in-frame clones only and misses some. The data contain under 85,000 clones, 94% of them singletons. Specimen: CD4+ or CD8+ T cells sorted from blood, collected in a trial of the OX40 agonist ivuxolimab. These receptors came from an adult with an advanced solid tumor such as melanoma, head and neck, liver or kidney cancer.

This clone was seen a few times. Written as DNA, the CDR3 is TGCGCCAGCAGCCATTGGGGTAGCGAGCGGGAGACCCAGTACTTC. Protein: CASSHWGSERETQYF. The chain carries TRBV5-1 and TRBJ2-5; tentatively, D is TRBD2 (5 bases). Germline CDR1 and CDR2: SGHRS and YFSETQ. The CDR3 totals 15 residues. V dropped 4 bases and J dropped 5 bases, with 18 bases sitting between them. The full variable domain, completed using reference TRBV5-1 and TRBJ2-5, is KAGVTQTPRYLIKTRGQQVTLSCSPISGHRSVSWYQQTPGQGLQFLFEYFSETQRNKGNFPGRFSGRQFSNSRSEMNVSTLELGDSALYLCASSHWGSERETQYFGPGTRLLVL.

The chain is built from TRBV27 and TRBJ2-3; D gene ambiguous. The germline V gene has CDR1 MNHEY and CDR2 SMNVEV (reference sequence). Trimming removed 4 bases at V and 2 bases at J, with 1 base between. The CDR3 sequence is 11 residues long. This CDR3 reads CASSSTDTQYF. The CDR3 DNA reads as TGTGCCAGCAGTTCCACAGATACGCAGTATTTT.

This clone appeared once. The chain carries TRBV19 and TRBJ2-1; TRBD2 agrees at 12 bases. With 5 bases clipped from V and 3 bases from J, the junction kept 5 bases outside the gene matches. Looked up from germline, CDR1 is LNHDA and CDR2 is SQIVND (reference sequence). The CDR3 is made up of 16 amino acids. The DNA of the CDR3 is TGTGCCAGTAGTGAGCGGACTAGCGGGAACTACAATGAGCAGTTCTTC. This encodes CASSERTSGNYNEQFF.

The gene calls are TRBV19 and TRBJ1-2; no firm D call. Germline V CDR1 and CDR2: LNHDA, SQIVND (reference sequence). The CDR3 is 14 residues long. With 4 bases removed from V and 5 bases from J, the gap between germline ends came to 14 bases. CDR3: CASSTPFTEYGYTF. CDR3 DNA sequence: TGTGCCAGTAGTACCCCCTTTACAGAGTATGGCTACACCTTC. Combining the CDR3 with reference TRBV19 and TRBJ1-2 gives the whole variable domain DGGITQSPKYLFRKEGQNVTLSCEQNLNHDAMYWYRQDPGQGLRLIYYSQIVNDFQKGDIAEGYSVSREKKESFPLTVTSAQKNPTAFYLCASSTPFTEYGYTFGSGTRLTVV.

The V call is TRBV7-3, the J call TRBJ2-2; TRBD2 agrees at 13 bases. With V trimmed by 5 bases and J by 7 bases, 7 bases remained unmatched. Germline CDR1 is SGHTA and CDR2 is FQGTGA. The CDR3 has 16 residues. CDR3 DNA: TGTGCCAGCAGCCCCGGACTAGCGGGAGCTATCGGGGAGCTGTTTTTT. Translation: CASSPGLAGAIGELFF.

This rearrangement joins TRBV5-1 to TRBJ2-5; no reliable D call. The CDR3 totals 15 residues. Trimming removed 0 bases from V and 1 base from J, with 10 bases in between. From germline, CDR1 is SGHRS and CDR2 YFSETQ. For the CDR3, the DNA is TGCGCCAGCAGCTTGGCGACGGGTTTCCAAGAGACCCAGTACTTC. As protein: CASSLATGFQETQYF.

V and J are TRBV4-3 and TRBJ2-2; 7 bases match TRBD1. Germline-derived CDR1 and CDR2 are LGHNA and YSLEER. With V trimmed by 3 bases and J by 8 bases, 9 bases remained unmatched. The CDR3 loop spans 15 amino acids. The CDR3 sequence: CASSQDLQGSGELFF. In DNA form, the CDR3 reads TGCGCCAGCAGCCAGGATCTACAGGGGAGTGGGGAGCTGTTTTTT.

This sequence joins TRBV5-4 and TRBJ1-1, with D possibly TRBD1 on 5 matching bases. The CDR3 contains 15 residues. V was clipped by 1 base and J by 0 bases, with 10 bases between them. The germline gives CDR1 SGHNT, CDR2 YYREEE (reference sequence). The CDR3 spells CASSLMTEMNTEAFF. The CDR3, as DNA: TGTGCCAGCAGCTTGATGACAGAAATGAACACTGAAGCTTTCTTT.

The chain recombines TRBV13 with TRBJ2-3; 8 nucleotides line up with TRBD2. Germline V lookup: CDR1 PRHDT, CDR2 FYEKMQ (reference sequence). The V segment lost 4 bases and the J segment 0 bases; nucleotides outside the gene matches: 12. The CDR3 sequence is 18 residues long. CDR3 amino acids: CASSWSGRGSTSTDTQYF. CDR3 coding DNA: TGTGCCAGCAGCTGGAGCGGGAGAGGGTCCACTAGCACAGATACGCAGTATTTT. Complete variable domain (other parts from reference TRBV13 and TRBJ2-3): AAGVIQSPRHLIKEKRETATLKCYPIPRHDTVYWYQQGPGQDPQFLISFYEKMQSDKGSIPDRFSAQQFSDYHSELNMSSLELGDSALYFCASSWSGRGSTSTDTQYFGPGTRLTVL.

On this clone: The germline gene is not matched at one end of the junction; a read error may be the cause. V and J are TRBV5-1 and TRBJ2-3, with D possibly matching TRBD2 (7 bases). CDR3 size: 16 residues. Germline V gives CDR1 SGHRS, CDR2 YFSETQ. CDR3 region: CASSLLGGTTTGTQYF. CDR3 nucleotide sequence: TGCGCCAGCAGCTTGTTGGGGGGGACAACCACAGGTACGCAGTATTTT. The full variable domain, completed using reference TRBV5-1 and TRBJ2-3, is KAGVTQTPRYLIKTRGQQVTLSCSPISGHRSVSWYQQTPGQGLQFLFEYFSETQRNKGNFPGRFSGRQFSNSRSEMNVSTLELGDSALYLCASSLLGGTTTGTQYFGPGTRLTVL.

The CDR3, as DNA: TGTGCCAGCAGTTACGTCCCGGGACAGGGTCGGGATGAGCAGTTCTTC. Translation gives CASSYVPGQGRDEQFF. This rearrangement joins TRBV27 to TRBJ2-1, with TRBD1 matching over 9 bases. J was trimmed by 8 bases and V by 4 bases; bases with no gene match: 12. This CDR3 spans 16 amino acids. Germline lookup yields CDR1 MNHEY and CDR2 SMNVEV (reference sequence).

This rearrangement joins TRBV27 to TRBJ2-7, with 9 bases matching TRBD2. The V segment lost 5 bases and the J segment 4 bases; nucleotides outside the gene matches: 12. The CDR3 is made up of 16 amino acids. The germline V gene encodes CDR1 MNHEY and CDR2 SMNVEV (reference sequence). This chain's CDR3 is CASSLIYASGMYEQYF. The CDR3 DNA reads TGTGCCAGCAGTCTCATTTATGCTAGCGGGATGTACGAGCAGTACTTC.

V is TRBV4-2 and J is TRBJ1-4; 8 bases are a match to TRBD1. With 2 bases clipped from V and 8 bases from J, the junction kept 10 bases outside the gene matches. Germline V gives CDR1 LGHNA, CDR2 YNFKEQ. There are 16 residues in the CDR3. This chain's CDR3 is CASSQLGQGVWEKLFF. In DNA form, the CDR3 reads TGTGCCAGCAGCCAACTTGGACAGGGAGTGTGGGAAAAACTGTTTTTT.

The chain employs TRBV7-9 and TRBJ2-7; D gene uncertain. CDR1 and CDR2 (germline): SEHNR, FQNEAQ (reference sequence). Trimming shortened V by 6 bases and J by 2 bases, and 11 bases separated the two germline ends. CDR3 size: 13 residues. The CDR3 spells CASRPGQTYEQYF. CDR3 DNA: TGTGCCAGCAGGCCGGGCCAAACCTACGAGCAGTACTTC.

The rearrangement joins TRBV19 to TRBJ2-7; 7 positions agree with TRBD2. The CDR3 sequence is 15 residues long. V shed 3 bases, J shed 2 bases, and the junction held 7 bases outside the gene matches. Germline V CDR1 and CDR2: LNHDA, SQIVND (reference sequence). The CDR3 is CASSMGLGGTYEQYF. The CDR3 nucleotides read TGTGCCAGTAGTATGGGTCTCGGGGGGACCTACGAGCAGTACTTC.